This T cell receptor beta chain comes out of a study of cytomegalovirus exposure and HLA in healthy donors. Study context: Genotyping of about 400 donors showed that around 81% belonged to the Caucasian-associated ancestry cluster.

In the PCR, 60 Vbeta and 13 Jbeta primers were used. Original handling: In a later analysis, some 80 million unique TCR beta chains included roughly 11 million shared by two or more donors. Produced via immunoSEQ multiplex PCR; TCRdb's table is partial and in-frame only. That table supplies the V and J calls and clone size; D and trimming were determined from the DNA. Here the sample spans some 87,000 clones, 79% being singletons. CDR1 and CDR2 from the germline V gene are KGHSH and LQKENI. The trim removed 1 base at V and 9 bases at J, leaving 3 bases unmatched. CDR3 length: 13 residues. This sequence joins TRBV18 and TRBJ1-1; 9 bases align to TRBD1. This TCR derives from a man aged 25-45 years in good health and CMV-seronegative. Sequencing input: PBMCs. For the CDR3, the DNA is TGTGCCAGCTCACCACTGGACAGGGGAAAAGCTTTCTTT. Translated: CASSPLDRGKAFF.